The TCR beta chain under discussion was sequenced for a study of T cell responses to AZD1222 COVID-19 vaccine (dated by TCRdb to the early 2020s). Study-level background: AZD1222 recipients with second doses at about 4 weeks or about 12 weeks were pooled, because spike-specific TCR depth and breadth did not differ between schedules. A total of around 240 trial participants underwent TCR sequencing, of whom 200 to 220 received two doses of AZD1222 and some 26 received two doses of the MenACWY control vaccine. Trial participants were enrolled into age subgroups of 18-55, 56-69 and 70-plus years, which contained approximately 150, 30 and 60 TCR-sequenced participants, respectively.

The CDR3 regions of human TCRbeta chains were subjected to immunosequencing. On the authors' methods: Repertoire TCRs were checked for matches against a reference library of SARS-CoV-2-specific TCRs that had been generated using the MIRA antigen-specificity platform. Breadth meant the fraction of unique TCRs that were SARS-CoV-2-associated, whereas depth meant the fraction of total T cells that were SARS-CoV-2-associated. Each spike-specific TCR was assigned to its reactive spike region and to a CD4 or CD8 class using the MIRA data. Log10-transformed breadth and depth values were compared by one-way ANOVA with Sidak's multiple comparisons tests. TCRdb re-hosts the immuneACCESS table, in-frame sequences only. Its copies lack some clones; in the studies checked, an unresolved V gene accounts for under half of them, and the cause for the rest is not known. The DNA was the basis for D and trimming; V, J and clone size are from that table. This sample lists 140,000 to 150,000 clones; about 92% were detected once. The ten largest account for 7.5% to 9.5% of the sample.

Worth noting for this clone: The target of this receptor is not known. No quality values exist for individual bases; no much larger clone is one base distant.

The time point label here, explained by the study, means: baseline before first vaccination. Vaccinee samples came from UK trials COV001 and COV002, including a single-blind randomized controlled phase 2/3 trial of AZD1222 (ChAdOx1 nCoV-19) in healthy adults. For TCRbeta chain sequencing, PBMC samples were collected from trial participants at day 0 and at day 28 after the second dose. The research as a whole found: Most participants were white British and females outnumbered males, and the authors suggested that clonal diversity may have been underestimated. Reportedly, almost half of the unique spike-specific TCRs recognized epitopes lying outside the regions that are mutated in the B.1.351 and B.1.1.7 variants. Vaccine-associated CD4 TCRs spanned the whole spike protein, with dominant responses in regions 160-218 and 743-854. A significant rise in spike-specific TCR breadth and depth was observed after two AZD1222 doses relative to day 0 and relative to MenACWY recipients. Because no samples from the day 14 peak response were available, repertoires could be characterized only after the peak T cell response. Conclusions about previously exposed vaccinees are limited because only six or seven AZD1222 recipients were SARS-CoV-2 seropositive at baseline. The 56-69-year group was small, and its depth increase did not reach significance, likely because of low power.

The germline V gene encodes CDR1 KGHSH and CDR2 LQKENI. The CDR3 spans 14 residues, from the cysteine through the phenylalanine. Of all the DNA, just the CDR3 is kept, 42 bases in frame from base 1. V gives up 3 bases and J gives up 4 bases, and the segment between their germline ends measures 12 bases. The sequences come from peripheral blood, collected on day 0 of AZD1222 vaccination. The chain couples TRBV18 to TRBJ1-1, with no confidently assigned D gene. The receptor's source is an adult in good health. The CDR3 loop reads CASSPLGFGTEAFF. The DNA sequence is given as TGTGCCAGCTCACCCCTCGGGTTCGGCACTGAAGCTTTCTTT.